Presented here are 26 T cell receptor beta chains from one specimen sequenced in a study of OX40 agonist ivuxolimab in advanced cancers. This table comes from immunoSEQ multiplex PCR, and its TCRdb copy is limited to in-frame clones, with some not included. The table lists tens of thousands of clones, 75% to 90% of them singletons. Specimen: CD4+ or CD8+ T cells sorted from blood, collected in a trial of the OX40 agonist ivuxolimab. These TCRs come from an adult with an advanced solid tumor such as melanoma, head and neck, liver or kidney cancer.

The chain carries TRBV5-6 and TRBJ2-7, with 10 bases lining up with TRBD2. Germline loops: CDR1 SGHDT, CDR2 YYEEEE. J lost 4 bases, V lost 1 base, and 5 bases had no gene match. This CDR3 is 15 amino acids long. CDR3 loop: CASSLIGTSAYEQYF. The CDR3 region has the DNA TGTGCCAGCAGCTTGATAGGGACTAGCGCGTACGAGCAGTACTTC.

The CDR3 nucleotides are TGTGCCAGCAGCTTAGAGGGGTCCACAGATACGCAGTATTTT. It is translated as CASSLEGSTDTQYF. V gene TRBV11-2 combines with J gene TRBJ2-3, with unresolved D. Germline CDR1 SGHAT, CDR2 FQNNGV. Trimming removed 0 bases from V and 2 bases from J, with 6 bases in between. The CDR3 runs 14 residues.

The genes are TRBV4-3 and TRBJ2-3; D gene ambiguous. Per the germline V gene, CDR1 is LGHNA and CDR2 is YSLEER. Trimming cost V 5 bases and J 8 bases, with 17 bases left between them. The CDR3 consists of 14 residues. This chain's CDR3 is CASSYTALGSTQYF. The CDR3, as DNA: TGCGCCAGCAGCTATACAGCGTTGGGTAGTACGCAGTATTTT.

The gene calls are TRBV5-3 and TRBJ2-7, with 11 bases matching TRBD2. TRBV5-3 counts as an open reading frame of uncertain function. Unmatched junction bases numbered 0, after V lost 1 base and J lost 3 bases. The CDR3 length is 14 residues. The CDR3 nucleotides are TGTGCCAGAAGCTTGCTAGCGGGAGGCTACGAGCAGTACTTC. Encoded protein: CARSLLAGGYEQYF.

The chain employs TRBV5-4 and TRBJ1-6; TRBD1 agrees at 11 bases. The junction had 3 bases not matched to a gene; V was cut back by 2 bases and J by 8 bases. Germline CDR1 and CDR2: SGHNT and YYREEE (reference sequence). The CDR3 has 15 amino acids. The CDR3, as DNA: TGTGCCAGCAGCTTCAGGACAGGGGGCCATTCACCCCTCCACTTT. It codes for CASSFRTGGHSPLHF.

The rearrangement joins TRBV28 to TRBJ1-3; a weak D match, TRBD1 (6 bases). V lost 3 bases and J lost 4, with 13 bases in between. CDR1 is MDHEN, CDR2 SYDVKM, per germline. This CDR3 comprises 15 residues. The CDR3 DNA follows: TGTGCCAGCAGTTTTTATGGGGGGGCCGGAAACACCATATATTTT. Protein: CASSFYGGAGNTIYF.

The rearrangement uses TRBV19 and TRBJ2-7; TRBD1 is a possible D gene (6 bases). V lost 5 bases and J lost 0, with 14 bases in between. This CDR3 contains 15 residues. CDR1 and CDR2 from the germline V gene are LNHDA and SQIVND (reference sequence). The CDR3 coding sequence is TGTGCCAGTAGTTCCCGACAGGAGCCCTCCTACGAGCAGTACTTC. Translating it yields CASSSRQEPSYEQYF.

V is TRBV6-6 and J is TRBJ1-2; D perhaps matches TRBD1 (5 bases). This CDR3 contains 12 residues. V dropped 4 bases and J dropped 4 bases, with 7 bases sitting between them. Germline CDR1 MNHNY, CDR2 SVGAGI (reference sequence). Here the CDR3 reads CASSSGIYGYTF. The CDR3 nucleotides read TGTGCCAGCAGTTCAGGGATCTATGGCTACACCTTC.

The chain is built from TRBV11-2 and TRBJ2-3; maybe TRBD1 (6 bases). The CDR3 spans 16 residues. V dropped 5 bases and J dropped 1 base, with 16 bases sitting between them. Per germline, CDR1 SGHAT and CDR2 FQNNGV. The CDR3 DNA reads as TGTGCCAGCAGCCAAGTAGGGGGTAAGCGCACAGATACGCAGTATTTT. Its translation: CASSQVGGKRTDTQYF.

This clone was observed once. The chain couples TRBV27 to TRBJ2-5, with 7 bases that match TRBD2. The CDR3 loop spans 14 amino acids. CDR1 and CDR2 (germline): MNHEY, SMNVEV (reference sequence). V trimming: 2 bases; J trimming: 5 bases; junction bases outside the gene matches: 5. The CDR3 DNA reads as TGTGCCAGCAGTTTAGCGGGAGCGGGTGAGACCCAGTACTTC. Its translation: CASSLAGAGETQYF.

The genes are TRBV7-2 and TRBJ2-3, with 9 nucleotides matching TRBD2. V lost 6 bases, J lost 6 bases, and 10 bases stayed unmatched. CDR3 length equals 15 residues. Germline V gene sequence: CDR1 SGHTA, CDR2 FQGNSA. CDR3 coding DNA: TGTGCCAGCAGAGTAAGCGGGAGGCCTCGGGATACGCAGTATTTT. Amino acid sequence: CASRVSGRPRDTQYF.

In nucleotides, the CDR3 is TGTGCCATCAGTGAGCTCGGGACCTCCTACGAGCAGTACTTC. Translated: CAISELGTSYEQYF. The chain links TRBV10-3 to TRBJ2-7; tentatively, D is TRBD1 or TRBD2 (5 bases each). V was pared by 2 bases and J by 0 bases, with 8 bases between. Germline CDR1 and CDR2: ENHRY and SYGVKD. This CDR3 region has 14 residues.

V usage is TRBV19 and J usage is TRBJ2-7; D remains unclear. The V and J ends lost 3 bases and 2 bases respectively, with 8 bases between them. Germline V gene data show CDR1 as LNHDA and CDR2 as SQIVND (reference sequence). This CDR3 is 13 amino acids long. As DNA, the CDR3 is TGTGCCAGTAGTATGCGTGGCCCCTACGAGCAGTACTTC. Protein sequence: CASSMRGPYEQYF.

This clone was detected once. The chain couples TRBV7-9 to TRBJ1-6; D is unclear. Per the germline V gene, CDR1 is SEHNR and CDR2 is FQNEAQ (reference sequence). The CDR3 runs to 13 residues. V was clipped by 6 bases and J by 5 bases, with 8 bases between them. The CDR3 here is CASRDGDNSPLHF. The CDR3 DNA reads TGTGCCAGCAGGGACGGCGATAATTCACCCCTCCACTTT.

This chain links TRBV10-1 with TRBJ1-5; D gene uncertain. This CDR3 is 14 amino acids long. Germline-derived CDR1 and CDR2 are WNHNN and SYGVQD (reference sequence). Trimming took 3 bases from V and 3 from J, leaving 9 bases between them. CDR3 nucleotide sequence: TGCGCCAGCAGTGAACTAGATGTCAATCAGCCCCAGCATTTT. This codes for CASSELDVNQPQHF.

The rearrangement joins TRBV15 to TRBJ2-1; possibly TRBD1 for D (6 bases). This CDR3 is 17 amino acids long. The germline V and J ends were trimmed by 0 bases and 6 bases, with 18 bases remaining between them. Germline V gene data show CDR1 as LNHNV and CDR2 as YYDKDF (reference sequence). CDR3 sequence reads: CATSRDHQGPVRNEQFF. The CDR3 DNA follows: TGTGCCACCAGCAGAGATCATCAGGGGCCAGTCCGCAATGAGCAGTTCTTC.

This chain connects TRBV28 to TRBJ2-3; D is ambiguous. Trimming removed 6 bases at V and 2 bases at J, with 9 bases between. This CDR3 is built from 13 residues. Per germline, CDR1 MDHEN and CDR2 SYDVKM. CDR3 loop: CASSLLSTDTQYF. CDR3 DNA: TGTGCCAGCAGCCTTCTCTCCACAGATACGCAGTATTTT.

The CDR3 sequence is CASSLGTASTDTQYF. In DNA form, the CDR3 reads TGTGCCAGCAGTCTCGGGACAGCGAGCACAGATACGCAGTATTTT. The chain is built from TRBV28 and TRBJ2-3; 7 bases are shared with TRBD1. The CDR3 has 15 residues. In germline, CDR1 is MDHEN, CDR2 SYDVKM. V was pared by 5 bases and J by 0 bases, with 5 bases of the junction left unmatched.

This rearrangement joins TRBV13 to TRBJ1-5; TRBD1 matches 7 bases. The CDR3 is 14 residues long. V lost 5 bases to trimming and J lost 1 base; unmatched junction nucleotides: 2. Germline CDR1 is PRHDT and CDR2 is FYEKMQ (reference sequence). In nucleotides, the CDR3 is TGTGCCAGCAGCGAGGGACAGAGCAATCAGCCCCAGCATTTT. Translated: CASSEGQSNQPQHF.

The CDR3 sequence is CASSLAASSYEQYF. The CDR3, as DNA: TGTGCCAGCAGCTTAGCGGCGTCCTCCTACGAGCAGTACTTC. The chain joins TRBV7-8 to TRBJ2-7; D call uncertain. The CDR3 spans 14 residues. Germline CDR1 is SGHVS and CDR2 is FQNEAQ. With 0 bases removed from V and 0 bases from J, the gap between germline ends came to 6 bases.

The chain employs TRBV4-3 and TRBJ2-1; 10 bases are a match to TRBD2. V shed 4 bases, J shed 8 bases, and the junction held 17 bases outside the gene matches. The CDR3 contains 18 residues. Per the germline V gene, CDR1 is LGHNA and CDR2 is YSLEER. DNA for the CDR3: TGCGCCAGCAGCCCTGCCCCGCTAGCGGGAGAGGGGTTAGATGAGCAGTTCTTC. Amino acids: CASSPAPLAGEGLDEQFF.

The chain recombines TRBV28 with TRBJ2-7, with D possibly being TRBD2 (5 bases). CDR3 length equals 15 residues. CDR1 and CDR2 from the germline V gene are MDHEN and SYDVKM. Trimming took 5 bases from V and 2 from J, leaving 16 bases between them. The CDR3 spells CASSPPGVGTYEQYF. The DNA for the CDR3 is TGTGCCAGCAGTCCCCCCGGGGTAGGGACCTACGAGCAGTACTTC.

The V gene is TRBV18, the J gene TRBJ2-6; tentatively, D is TRBD1 or TRBD2 (5 bases each). The germline gives CDR1 KGHSH, CDR2 LQKENI. CDR3 length: 15 amino acids. Trimming removed 2 bases from V and 0 bases from J, with 5 bases in between. CDR3: CASSPGTSGANVLTF. For the CDR3, the DNA is TGTGCCAGCTCACCAGGGACCTCTGGGGCCAACGTCCTGACTTTC.

The V and J genes are TRBV6-5 and TRBJ2-7; D possibly corresponds to TRBD1 (5 bases). The CDR3 has 15 amino acids. Trimming removed 5 bases at V and 3 bases at J, with 17 bases between. Per the germline V gene, CDR1 is MNHEY and CDR2 is SVGAGI. CDR3 in DNA: TGTGCCAGCAGTATGGGGCAGGGCGAAAGCTACGAGCAGTACTTC. This gives the protein CASSMGQGESYEQYF.

This clone appeared a few times. This chain joins TRBV28 and TRBJ2-5; D uncertain. V was pared by 5 bases and J by 2 bases, with 15 bases between. This CDR3 spans 15 amino acids. Germline CDR1 reads MDHEN; CDR2 reads SYDVKM. The CDR3 DNA is TGTGCCAGCAGTCTCTCTCGTGAGGATCAAGAGACCCAGTACTTC. Amino acids: CASSLSREDQETQYF.

The chain employs TRBV5-1 and TRBJ2-3; 9 bases match TRBD2. V trimming: 4 bases; J trimming: 1 base; junction bases outside the gene matches: 4. Germline V gene lookup returns CDR1 SGHRS and CDR2 YFSETQ. The CDR3 runs 15 residues. The CDR3 loop reads CASSPSGKGTDTQYF. The CDR3 DNA is TGCGCCAGCAGCCCTAGCGGGAAGGGCACAGATACGCAGTATTTT.